This T cell receptor (beta chain) originates from a study of blood T cell repertoires in COVID-19. For the study at large: Acute and convalescent COVID-19 specimens originated in the United States, Italy and Spain.

The germline V gene encodes CDR1 SGHTA and CDR2 FQGNSA. Trimming cost V 1 base and J 5 bases, with 6 bases left between them. This CDR3 spans 13 amino acids. Libraries were prepared by immunoSEQ multiplex PCR; TCRdb keeps only in-frame clonotypes and omits some of them. The sample yields around 200,000 clones, 83% seen once. The sample taken for sequencing was peripheral blood. The sequence derives from a woman in her 30s with COVID-19, enrolled during active disease. The chain carries TRBV7-2 and TRBJ1-5; D is unresolved. The CDR3 is CASSLVADQPQHF. The CDR3 DNA follows: TGTGCCAGCAGCTTAGTGGCGGATCAGCCCCAGCATTTT.